This T cell receptor (beta chain) is drawn from a study of graft-versus-host responses after intestinal transplantation. Across the whole study: Recipients got multivisceral, liver-intestinal, or isolated intestinal transplants. Every recipient had anti-thymocyte globulin induction and about three years of tacrolimus plus steroids. Whole-study results and caveats: Patients who carried graft-donor T cell macrochimerism also had high graft-versus-host to host-versus-graft clonal ratios in their allografts. The authors found GvH clones in recipient marrow, some appearing first in ileum or blood.

Comments on this clone: Its antigen is unidentified.

The repertoire was sequenced with immunoSEQ multiplex PCR; TCRdb's copy has only in-frame clones and lacks some. Seen here are some 120,000 clones, around nine tenths observed once, and the top ten hold approximately 0.22%. The CDR3 has 15 residues. The V gene end was trimmed by 5 bases and the J gene end by 10 bases; junction bases not matched to a gene: 12. Germline CDR1 SGHAT, CDR2 FQDESV (reference sequence). The chain couples TRBV11-1 to TRBJ1-4; TRBD1 aligns across 8 bases. The source was unstimulated CD4+ T cells sorted from spleen or lymph node cells, collected before transplant. The clonotype was recovered from a human donor who was the organ donor for an intestinal transplant. CDR3 region: CASSLTPDREAKLFF. CDR3 sequence (DNA): TGTGCCAGCAGCCTAACCCCGGACAGGGAGGCAAAACTGTTTTTT.